The T cell receptor beta chain described here comes from a study of OX40 agonist ivuxolimab in advanced cancers. Germline V CDR1 and CDR2: MNHEY, SMNVEV (reference sequence). V was clipped by 1 base and J by 4 bases, with 10 bases between them. The CDR3 sequence is 14 residues long. Method: immunoSEQ multiplex PCR; TCRdb's copy keeps in-frame clones and lacks some. Counted here are about 66,000 clones, 86% occurring once; the ten biggest clones make up around 8.2%. The source was CD4+ or CD8+ T cells sorted from blood, collected in a trial of the OX40 agonist ivuxolimab. This chain links TRBV27 with TRBJ1-1, with D hard to call. The sequence derives from an adult with an advanced solid tumor such as melanoma, head and neck, liver or kidney cancer. The CDR3: CASSLFRGRTEAFF. The CDR3 DNA follows: TGTGCCAGCAGTTTATTCCGGGGTCGCACTGAAGCTTTCTTT.